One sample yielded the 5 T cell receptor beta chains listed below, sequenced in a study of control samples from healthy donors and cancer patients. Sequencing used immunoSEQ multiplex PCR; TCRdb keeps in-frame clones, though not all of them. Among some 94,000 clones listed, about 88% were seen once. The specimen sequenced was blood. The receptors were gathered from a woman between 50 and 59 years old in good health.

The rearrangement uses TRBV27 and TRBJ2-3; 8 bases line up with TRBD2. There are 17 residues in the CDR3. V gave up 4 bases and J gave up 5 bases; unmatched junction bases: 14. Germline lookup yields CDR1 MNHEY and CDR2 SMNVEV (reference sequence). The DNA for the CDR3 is TGTGCCAGCAGTTCTGCTATACGGGGGGGGCAAAGAGATACGCAGTATTTT. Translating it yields CASSSAIRGGQRDTQYF.

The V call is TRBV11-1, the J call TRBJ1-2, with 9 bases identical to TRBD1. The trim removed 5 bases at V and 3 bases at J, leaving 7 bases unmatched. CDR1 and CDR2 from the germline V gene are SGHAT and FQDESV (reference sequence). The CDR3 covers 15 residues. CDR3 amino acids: CASSPGTGQYYGYTF. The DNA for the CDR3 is TGTGCCAGCAGCCCCGGGACAGGGCAATACTATGGCTACACCTTC.

The CDR3 DNA sequence: TGTGCCAGCAGTTACGGGGCAGGATTGACCGGGGAGCTGTTTTTT. It is translated as CASSYGAGLTGELFF. The chain carries TRBV6-5 and TRBJ2-2; tentatively, D is TRBD1 (5 bases). The ends were cut back, 2 bases at V and 5 bases at J, with 12 bases in the middle. The CDR3 sequence is 15 residues long. Looked up from germline, CDR1 is MNHEY and CDR2 is SVGAGI.

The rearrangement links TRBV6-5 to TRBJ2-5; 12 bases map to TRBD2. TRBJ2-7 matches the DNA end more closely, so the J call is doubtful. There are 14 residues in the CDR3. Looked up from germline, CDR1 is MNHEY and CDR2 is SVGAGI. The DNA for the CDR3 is TGTGCCATCGGGACTAGCGGGTGGACCTACGAGCAGTACTTC. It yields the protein CAIGTSGWTYEQYF.

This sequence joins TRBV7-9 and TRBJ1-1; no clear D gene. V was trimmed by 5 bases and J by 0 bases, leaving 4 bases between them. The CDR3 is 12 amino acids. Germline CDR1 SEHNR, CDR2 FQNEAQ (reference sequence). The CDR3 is CASSQMNTEAFF. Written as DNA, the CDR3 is TGTGCCAGCAGCCAAATGAACACTGAAGCTTTCTTT.